This TCR beta chain was documented in a study of CD8 T cells in ankylosing spondylitis. Study results and caveats: A motif of 8 or 9 highly homologous TCR beta variants was seen as apparently characteristic of ankylosing spondylitis blood. Those disease-linked clones were CD8+; they were also relatively rare in peripheral blood.

Quantitative 5'-RACE with molecular barcodes produced the TCR beta libraries. TCRdb analysed the 5' RACE reads with MiXCR anew, one entry per CDR3 protein. The sample lists approximately 220,000 distinct CDR3 sequences, about 26% occurring once. This clonotype was seen ten or more times. Antigen: not known. The sample was blood, either unsorted or a sorted T cell fraction (not recorded which). The source is a male donor with ankylosing spondylitis or in good health (not recorded which).

CDR3 coding DNA: TGTGCCAGCAGAGTTGGGGGTACGCTTGGCGAGCAGTACTTC. Protein product: CASRVGGTLGEQYF. The chain joins TRBV6-1 to TRBJ2-7; the D gene could be TRBD1 or TRBD2 (5 bases each). This CDR3 region has 14 residues. Trimming cost V 6 bases and J 6 bases, with 18 bases left between them. Germline CDR1 MNHNS, CDR2 SASEGT.